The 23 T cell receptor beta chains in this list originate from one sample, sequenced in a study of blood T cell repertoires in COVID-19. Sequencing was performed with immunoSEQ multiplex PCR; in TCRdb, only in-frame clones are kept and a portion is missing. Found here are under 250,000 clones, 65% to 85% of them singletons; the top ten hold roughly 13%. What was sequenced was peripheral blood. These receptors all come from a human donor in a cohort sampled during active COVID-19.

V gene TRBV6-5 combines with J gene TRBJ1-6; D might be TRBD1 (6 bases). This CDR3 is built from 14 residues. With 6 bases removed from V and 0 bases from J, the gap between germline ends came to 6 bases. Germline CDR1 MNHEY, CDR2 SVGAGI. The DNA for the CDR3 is TGTGCCAGCAGGGACAGCTCCTATAATTCACCCCTCCACTTT. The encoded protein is CASRDSSYNSPLHF.

The CDR3 here is CASSQETDEKLFF. The CDR3 nucleotides read TGCGCCAGCAGCCAAGAAACGGATGAAAAACTGTTTTTT. The chain couples TRBV4-3 to TRBJ1-4; D unresolved. Per germline, CDR1 LGHNA and CDR2 YSLEER. Trimming removed 0 bases from V and 6 bases from J, with 5 bases in between. There are 13 residues in the CDR3.

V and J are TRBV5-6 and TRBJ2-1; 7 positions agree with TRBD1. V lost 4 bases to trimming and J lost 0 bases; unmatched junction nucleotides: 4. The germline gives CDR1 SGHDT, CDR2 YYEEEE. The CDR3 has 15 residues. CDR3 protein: CASSTRDSSYNEQFF. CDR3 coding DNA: TGTGCCAGCAGCACCCGGGACAGCTCCTACAATGAGCAGTTCTTC.

CDR3 protein: CASGQGRSNEQYF. CDR3 nucleotide sequence: TGTGCCAGCGGACAGGGTCGGTCAAACGAGCAGTACTTC. The genes are TRBV6-6 and TRBJ2-7; 8 bases agree with TRBD1. Germline CDR1 is MNHNY and CDR2 is SVGAGI (reference sequence). The junction had 8 bases not matched to a gene; V was cut back by 8 bases and J by 5 bases. The CDR3 sequence is 13 residues long.

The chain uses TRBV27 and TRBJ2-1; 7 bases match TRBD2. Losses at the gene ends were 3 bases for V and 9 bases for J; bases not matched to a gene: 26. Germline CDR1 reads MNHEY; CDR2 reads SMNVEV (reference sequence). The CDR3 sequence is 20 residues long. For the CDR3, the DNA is TGTGCCAGCAGTTTTATGTTCTTGGGCGGGAGCGGTGAAATGGACGGTGAGCAGTTCTTC. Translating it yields CASSFMFLGGSGEMDGEQFF.

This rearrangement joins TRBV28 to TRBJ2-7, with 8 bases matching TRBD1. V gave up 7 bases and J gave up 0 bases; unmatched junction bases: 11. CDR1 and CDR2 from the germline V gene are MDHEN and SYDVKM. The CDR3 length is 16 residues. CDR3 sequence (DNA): TGTGCCAGCACCCAGGGGGCAGGGGCAGTCTCCTACGAGCAGTACTTC. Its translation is CASTQGAGAVSYEQYF.

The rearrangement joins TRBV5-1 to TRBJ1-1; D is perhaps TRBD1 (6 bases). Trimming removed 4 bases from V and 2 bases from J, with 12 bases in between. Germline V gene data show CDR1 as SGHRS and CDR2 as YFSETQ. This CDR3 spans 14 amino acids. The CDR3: CASSMTQGNTEAFF. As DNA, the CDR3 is TGCGCCAGCAGCATGACACAGGGTAACACTGAAGCTTTCTTT.

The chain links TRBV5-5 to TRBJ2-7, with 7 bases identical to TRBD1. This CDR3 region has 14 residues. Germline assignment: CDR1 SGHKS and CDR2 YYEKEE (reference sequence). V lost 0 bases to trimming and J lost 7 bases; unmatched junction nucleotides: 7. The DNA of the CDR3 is TGTGCCAGCAGCTTGGAGGGACAGCTACGGGAGCAGTACTTC. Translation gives CASSLEGQLREQYF.

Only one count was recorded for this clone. In nucleotides, the CDR3 is TGTGCCACCAGCTTGCACAGGGTAACCTACGAGCAGTACTTC. Residues: CATSLHRVTYEQYF. This chain joins TRBV15 and TRBJ2-7, with a possible D match to TRBD1 (6 bases). V lost 5 bases and J 2 bases, leaving 13 bases between the germline ends. The CDR3 has 14 residues. CDR1 and CDR2 from the germline V gene are LNHNV and YYDKDF (reference sequence).

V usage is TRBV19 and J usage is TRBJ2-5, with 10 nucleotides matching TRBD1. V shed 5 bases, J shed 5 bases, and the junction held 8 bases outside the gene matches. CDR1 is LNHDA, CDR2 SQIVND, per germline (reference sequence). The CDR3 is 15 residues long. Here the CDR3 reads CASSADRGLQETQYF. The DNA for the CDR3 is TGTGCCAGTAGTGCCGACAGGGGGCTTCAGGAGACCCAGTACTTC. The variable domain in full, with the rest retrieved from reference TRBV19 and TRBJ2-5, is DGGITQSPKYLFRKEGQNVTLSCEQNLNHDAMYWYRQDPGQGLRLIYYSQIVNDFQKGDIAEGYSVSREKKESFPLTVTSAQKNPTAFYLCASSADRGLQETQYFGPGTRLLVL.

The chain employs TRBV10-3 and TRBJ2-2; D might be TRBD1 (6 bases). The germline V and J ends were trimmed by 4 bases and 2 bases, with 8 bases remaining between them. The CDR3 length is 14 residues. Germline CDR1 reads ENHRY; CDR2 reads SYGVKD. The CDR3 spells CAISGQVNTGELFF. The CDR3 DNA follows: TGTGCCATCAGTGGACAGGTTAACACCGGGGAGCTGTTTTTT.

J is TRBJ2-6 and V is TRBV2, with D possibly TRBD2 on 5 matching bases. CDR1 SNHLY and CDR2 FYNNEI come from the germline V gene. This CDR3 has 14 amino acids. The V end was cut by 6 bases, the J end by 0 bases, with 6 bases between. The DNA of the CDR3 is TGTGCCAGCAGGAGGGACTCTGGGGCCAACGTCCTGACTTTC. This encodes CASRRDSGANVLTF.

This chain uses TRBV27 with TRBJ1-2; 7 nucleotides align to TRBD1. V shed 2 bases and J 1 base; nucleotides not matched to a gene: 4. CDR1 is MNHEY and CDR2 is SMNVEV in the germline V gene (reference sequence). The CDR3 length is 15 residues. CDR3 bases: TGTGCCAGCAGTTTAGTAGCAGGGGGTAACTATGGCTACACCTTC. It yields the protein CASSLVAGGNYGYTF.

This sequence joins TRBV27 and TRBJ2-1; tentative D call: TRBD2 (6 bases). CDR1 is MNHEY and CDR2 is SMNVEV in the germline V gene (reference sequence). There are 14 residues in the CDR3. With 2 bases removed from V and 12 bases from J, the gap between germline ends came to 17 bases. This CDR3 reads CASSLKAGDFWQFF. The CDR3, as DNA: TGTGCCAGCAGTTTAAAGGCCGGGGACTTCTGGCAGTTCTTC.

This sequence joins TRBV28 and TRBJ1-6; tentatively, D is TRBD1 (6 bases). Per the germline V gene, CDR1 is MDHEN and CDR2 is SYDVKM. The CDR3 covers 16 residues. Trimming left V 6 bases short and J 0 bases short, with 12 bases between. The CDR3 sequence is CASSTTGSSYNSPLHF. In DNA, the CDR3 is TGTGCCAGCAGCACCACAGGGAGCTCCTATAATTCACCCCTCCACTTT.

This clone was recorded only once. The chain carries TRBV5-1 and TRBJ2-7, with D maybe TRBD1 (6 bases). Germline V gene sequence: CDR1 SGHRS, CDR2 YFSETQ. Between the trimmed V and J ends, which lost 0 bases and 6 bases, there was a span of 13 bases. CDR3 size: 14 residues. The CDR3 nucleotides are TGCGCCAGCAGCTTGGCCCGCTGGGGGCTCGAGCAGTACTTC. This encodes CASSLARWGLEQYF.

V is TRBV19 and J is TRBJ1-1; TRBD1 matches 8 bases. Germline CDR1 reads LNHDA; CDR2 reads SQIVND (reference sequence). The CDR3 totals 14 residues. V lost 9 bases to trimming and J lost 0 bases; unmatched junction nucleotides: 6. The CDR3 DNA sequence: TGTGCCAGCCGGACAGGGCAAATGAACACTGAAGCTTTCTTT. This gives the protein CASRTGQMNTEAFF.

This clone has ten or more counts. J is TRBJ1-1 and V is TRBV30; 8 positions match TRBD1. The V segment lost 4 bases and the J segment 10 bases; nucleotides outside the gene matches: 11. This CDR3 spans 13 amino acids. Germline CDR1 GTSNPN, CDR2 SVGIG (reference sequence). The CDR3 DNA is TGTGCCTGGACACAGGGGGGGGTTATTACAGCTTTCTTT. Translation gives CAWTQGGVITAFF.

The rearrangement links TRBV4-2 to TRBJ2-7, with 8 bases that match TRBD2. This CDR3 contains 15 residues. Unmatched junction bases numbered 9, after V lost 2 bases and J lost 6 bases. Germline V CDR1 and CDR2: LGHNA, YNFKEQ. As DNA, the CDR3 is TGTGCCAGCAGCCAATCCGGGACTAGAATCCTCGAGCAGTACTTC. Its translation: CASSQSGTRILEQYF.

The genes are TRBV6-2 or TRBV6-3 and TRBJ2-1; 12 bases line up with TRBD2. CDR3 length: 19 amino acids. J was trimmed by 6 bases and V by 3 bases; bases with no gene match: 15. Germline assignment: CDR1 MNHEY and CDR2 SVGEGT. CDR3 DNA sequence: TGTGCCAGCAGTTATACTGACAGGGGAGGACTAGCGGGGCCCAATGAGCAGTTCTTC. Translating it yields CASSYTDRGGLAGPNEQFF.

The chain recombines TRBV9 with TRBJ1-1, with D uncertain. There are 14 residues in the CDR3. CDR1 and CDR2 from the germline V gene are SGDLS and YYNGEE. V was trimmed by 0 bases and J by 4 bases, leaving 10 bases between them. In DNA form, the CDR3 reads TGTGCCAGCAGCGTAGGCCTAGGTAGCACTGAAGCTTTCTTT. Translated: CASSVGLGSTEAFF.

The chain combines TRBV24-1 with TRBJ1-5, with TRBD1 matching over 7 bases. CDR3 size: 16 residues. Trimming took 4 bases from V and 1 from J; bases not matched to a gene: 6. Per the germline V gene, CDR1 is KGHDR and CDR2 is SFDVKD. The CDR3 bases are TGTGCCACCAGTGACCCCGGGACAGACAGCAATCAGCCCCAGCATTTT. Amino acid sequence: CATSDPGTDSNQPQHF.

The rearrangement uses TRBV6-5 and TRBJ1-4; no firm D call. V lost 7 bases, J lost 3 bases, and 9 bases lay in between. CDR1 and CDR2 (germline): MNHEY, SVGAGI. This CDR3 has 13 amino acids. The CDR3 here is CASTRGANEKLFF. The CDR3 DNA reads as TGTGCCAGCACCCGCGGGGCTAATGAAAAACTGTTTTTT.